The 7 T cell receptor beta chains below come from one sample, sequenced in a study of T-cell reconstitution after alpha-beta-depleted transplantation in children. This sample's TCRbeta library carried unique molecular identifier barcodes. TCRdb used MiXCR to reprocess the PCR reads, holding one entry per CDR3 protein. The data show 55,000 to 70,000 distinct CDR3 sequences, roughly a tenth seen once. The sample consisted of PBMCs, taken before TCRalphabeta/CD19-depleted stem cell transplant. Every receptor here comes from a boy younger than 18 with acute myeloid leukemia, due to receive a stem cell transplant.

This clonotype came up many times. The chain carries TRBV7-2 and TRBJ1-6; the D gene is possibly TRBD1 (5 bases). Germline CDR1 reads SGHTA; CDR2 reads FQGNSA. This CDR3 contains 16 residues. The V gene lost 0 bases and the J gene lost 1 base, with 7 bases spanning the gap. CDR3 in DNA: TGTGCCAGCAGCTTAGCAGGGGTATCCTATAATTCACCCCTCCACTTT. The encoded protein is CASSLAGVSYNSPLHF.

The V and J genes are TRBV5-1 and TRBJ1-1; D possibly corresponds to TRBD1 (6 bases). Between the trimmed V and J ends, which lost 0 bases and 1 base, there was a span of 10 bases. This CDR3 spans 15 amino acids. Germline CDR1 and CDR2: SGHRS and YFSETQ. The CDR3 DNA reads TGCGCCAGCAGCTTGGGAGGGACACGGAACACTGAAGCTTTCTTT. Translation: CASSLGGTRNTEAFF.

This clonotype was recorded at least ten times. The chain employs TRBV14 and TRBJ2-2; D unresolved. V gave up 5 bases and J gave up 4 bases, with 14 bases separating them. The CDR3 length is 15 residues. Germline CDR1 is SGHDN and CDR2 is FVKESK. The DNA of the CDR3 is TGTGCCAGCAGCATCGTTATGTTGGGCACCGGGGAGCTGTTTTTT. It is translated as CASSIVMLGTGELFF. Variable domain in full (rest from reference TRBV14 and TRBJ2-2): EAGVTQFPSHSVIEKGQTVTLRCDPISGHDNLYWYRRVMGKEIKFLLHFVKESKQDESGMPNNRFLAERTGGTYSTLKVQPAELEDSGVYFCASSIVMLGTGELFFGEGSRLTVL.

The sample holds many counts of this clonotype. The chain has TRBV3-1 and TRBJ2-1; 13 bases match TRBD2. Germline CDR1 LGHDT, CDR2 YNNKEL (reference sequence). The CDR3 is 16 amino acids. The V segment lost 1 base and the J segment 10 bases; nucleotides outside the gene matches: 7. The CDR3 reads CASSQGRTSGGGEQFF. In DNA, the CDR3 is TGTGCCAGCAGCCAAGGACGGACTAGCGGGGGCGGAGAGCAGTTCTTC.

The V gene is TRBV20-1, the J gene TRBJ1-6; D not certain. Germline lookup yields CDR1 DFQATT and CDR2 SNEGSKA (reference sequence). With 3 bases removed from V and 8 bases from J, the gap between germline ends came to 5 bases. The CDR3 spans 11 residues. The CDR3 nucleotides read TGCAGTGCTAGTTGGGATTCACCCCTCCACTTT. This codes for CSASWDSPLHF.

Of note for this clonotype: This sequence may be a read error, since a much larger clone differs from it by one base. The V and J genes are TRBV3-1 and TRBJ2-7; 7 positions agree with TRBD1. Germline loops: CDR1 LGHDT, CDR2 YNNKEL (reference sequence). The CDR3 runs to 12 residues. V shed 4 bases and J 5 bases; nucleotides not matched to a gene: 2. Here the CDR3 DNA reads TGTGCCAGCAGCCCCCAGGGGGACGAGCAGTACTTC. Protein sequence: CASSPQGDEQYF.

In this sample, this clonotype turned up many times. V gene TRBV20-1 combines with J gene TRBJ2-7, with D tentatively TRBD1 or TRBD2 (5 bases each). The CDR3 runs 13 residues. Germline CDR1 DFQATT, CDR2 SNEGSKA (reference sequence). V dropped 4 bases and J dropped 4 bases, with 14 bases sitting between them. CDR3 DNA: TGCAGTGCTACCTCGGTGGGGGAATACGAGCAGTACTTC. As protein: CSATSVGEYEQYF.